This T cell receptor (beta chain) comes out of a study of shared clonotypes between healthy human individuals. At the level of the study: There were three CD4 naive, three CD4 memory, two CD8 naive and one CD8 memory plates per donor.

Trimming removed 8 bases from V and 4 bases from J, with 11 bases in between. From germline, CDR1 is MNHNS and CDR2 SASEGT. This CDR3 region has 12 residues. Assay runs were performed at deep level. Repertoires were generated with immunoSEQ multiplex PCR, while TCRdb's copy carries only in-frame clones and drops some. The data contain around 940,000 clones, about 80% of them singletons. The chain carries TRBV6-1 and TRBJ1-2, with no clear D. The clonotype was recovered from a man aged 18 to 29 in good health. The material sequenced was memory CD4+ T cells sorted from blood. Stated subset: CD45RA-negative fraction. In DNA, the CDR3 is TGTGCCAGCTTTGGAGGGCCCTATGGCTACACCTTC. Translation: CASFGGPYGYTF.